This T cell receptor beta chain was identified in a study of cytomegalovirus exposure and HLA in healthy donors. Study-wide context: Earlier, 117 million unique TCR beta sequences were recovered from 200 million or so T cells by an analysis. Findings and caveats of the study: A later analysis linked a missense variant in DCLRE1C to the trimming of TCR beta V and J genes. The authors later found TCR association rates varying by HLA locus, with DRB1 most and HLA-C fewest.

With 60 Vbeta and 13 Jbeta primers, the PCR was carried out. Assay used: immunoSEQ multiplex PCR; TCRdb lists only in-frame clones, some missing. The sample lists approximately 290,000 clones, approximately 80% occurring once. This CDR3 contains 17 residues. Germline CDR1 and CDR2: SGHVS and FNYEAQ. V lost 6 bases to trimming and J lost 1 base; unmatched junction nucleotides: 12. Healthy bone marrow donors made up the cohort. As to this clone: No antigen is known for it.

This sequence originates from a girl aged 2 to 9 in good health and CMV-seronegative. This chain links TRBV7-6 with TRBJ2-3; 8 bases align to TRBD1. Sequencing was done on a sample of PBMCs. The CDR3 protein is CASRQHSGGAGTDTQYF. Here the CDR3 DNA reads TGTGCCAGCAGACAACACTCAGGGGGCGCAGGCACAGATACGCAGTATTTT.